Shown below are 24 T cell receptor beta chains from a single sample sequenced in a study of blood T cell repertoires in COVID-19. Produced via immunoSEQ multiplex PCR; TCRdb's table is partial and in-frame only. The top ten hold less than 4.5% of the sample, which has 250,000 to 350,000 clones, around four fifths seen once. The specimen sequenced was peripheral blood. These receptors all stem from a woman aged 50 to 60 with active or convalescent COVID-19.

A single count supports this clone. In DNA form, the CDR3 reads TGCAGCGTTGAAGGAGAGCGGGAGGCTCCAGATACGCAGTATTTT. This encodes CSVEGEREAPDTQYF. This chain links TRBV29-1 with TRBJ2-3; 9 nucleotides line up with TRBD2. This CDR3 is 15 amino acids long. V gave up 1 base and J gave up 4 bases; unmatched junction bases: 6. Germline-derived CDR1 and CDR2 are SQVTM and ANQGSEA.

The gene calls are TRBV13 and TRBJ2-1, with TRBD2 identical over 13 bases. After removal of 2 bases from V and 7 bases from J, the junction contained 5 bases not matched to a gene. CDR1 PRHDT and CDR2 FYEKMQ come from the germline V gene (reference sequence). The CDR3 spans 16 residues. CDR3 sequence: CASSLRTSGRGNEQFF. CDR3 bases: TGTGCCAGCAGCTTACGGACTAGCGGGAGAGGGAATGAGCAGTTCTTC.

As to this clone: Compared with germline, one end of the junction differs, possibly owing to a read error. V is TRBV5-6 and J is TRBJ2-3; 9 bases are a match to TRBD2. The CDR3 totals 14 residues. Per germline, CDR1 SGHDT and CDR2 YYEEEE. CDR3 sequence reads: CASSFGTSKDTQYF. The CDR3 DNA reads as TGTGCCAGCAGCTTCGGGACTAGCAAAGATACGCAGTATTTT.

The genes are TRBV6-4 and TRBJ1-2; D not resolved. Looked up from germline, CDR1 is MRHNA and CDR2 is SNTAGT. CDR3 length: 14 amino acids. Deletions cut 0 bases from V and 6 bases from J, with 11 bases between. The CDR3: CASSDSFGLHGYTF. CDR3 nucleotides: TGTGCCAGCAGTGACTCCTTCGGACTGCATGGCTACACCTTC.

The count of this clone is one. J is TRBJ1-2 and V is TRBV30; D uncertain. The CDR3 extends over 12 amino acids. Germline assignment: CDR1 GTSNPN and CDR2 SVGIG (reference sequence). V was trimmed by 7 bases and J by 5 bases, leaving 14 bases between them. DNA of the CDR3: TGTGCCTCCATATTGGGCCCTTATGGCTACACCTTC. Its translation is CASILGPYGYTF.

This chain joins TRBV7-9 and TRBJ1-5; perhaps TRBD1 as D (6 bases). V shed 5 bases and J shed 3 bases, with 11 bases lying between them. Germline V gives CDR1 SEHNR, CDR2 FQNEAQ (reference sequence). CDR3 size: 14 residues. The CDR3 sequence is CASSARDINQPQHF. DNA for the CDR3: TGTGCCAGCAGCGCCCGGGACATCAATCAGCCCCAGCATTTT.

V and J are TRBV7-6 and TRBJ1-1; no definite D call. Germline values: CDR1 SGHVS, CDR2 FNYEAQ. CDR3 length equals 14 residues. V was cut by 5 bases and J by 5 bases, with 15 bases left in between. The CDR3 spells CASSPGRPGTEAFF. CDR3 sequence (DNA): TGTGCCAGCAGCCCCGGAAGGCCGGGAACTGAAGCTTTCTTT.

This chain uses TRBV19 with TRBJ2-5; the match to TRBD2 covers 12 bases. The germline V gene has CDR1 LNHDA and CDR2 SQIVND (reference sequence). The V gene end was trimmed by 4 bases and the J gene end by 2 bases; junction bases not matched to a gene: 14. The CDR3 consists of 19 residues. DNA of the CDR3: TGTGCCAGTAGTAGAGGTGATCTAGCGGGAGGGGGATATCAAGAGACCCAGTACTTC. It translates to CASSRGDLAGGGYQETQYF.

This chain connects TRBV2 to TRBJ2-5; TRBD2 agrees at 7 bases. CDR3 length equals 13 residues. The J segment lost 5 bases and the V segment lost 6 bases, leaving 6 bases of the junction unmatched. Germline assignment: CDR1 SNHLY and CDR2 FYNNEI. CDR3 in DNA: TGTGCCAGCAGGGGGAGGGCCGGCGAGACCCAGTACTTC. Translated: CASRGRAGETQYF.

V usage is TRBV11-3 and J usage is TRBJ2-3; 11 bases line up with TRBD2. This CDR3 is 18 amino acids long. Looked up from germline, CDR1 is SGHNT and CDR2 is YENEEA. The J segment lost 2 bases and the V segment lost 1 base, leaving 8 bases of the junction unmatched. Written as DNA, the CDR3 is TGTGCCAGCAGCTTAGCTCCTTTGACTAGCGGGACCACAGATACGCAGTATTTT. Translating gives CASSLAPLTSGTTDTQYF.

This chain uses TRBV5-4 with TRBJ2-3; TRBD2 agrees at 13 bases. Looked up from germline, CDR1 is SGHNT and CDR2 is YYREEE (reference sequence). The CDR3 loop spans 15 amino acids. With V trimmed by 4 bases and J by 4 bases, 3 bases remained unmatched. CDR3 DNA: TGTGCCAGCAGCCCCGGACTAGCGGGAGCAGATACGCAGTATTTT. Protein sequence: CASSPGLAGADTQYF.

The chain links TRBV27 to TRBJ1-1, with 8 nucleotides matching TRBD1. This CDR3 contains 14 residues. Germline V gene data show CDR1 as MNHEY and CDR2 as SMNVEV (reference sequence). With 5 bases clipped from V and 4 bases from J, the junction kept 6 bases outside the gene matches. CDR3 DNA: TGTGCCAGCAGTCATCTCACAGGGGGCACTGAAGCTTTCTTT. Translation: CASSHLTGGTEAFF.

This CDR3 is CASSLMGLGNEQFF. The CDR3 bases are TGTGCCAGCAGCTTGATGGGACTTGGAAATGAGCAGTTCTTC. The V and J genes are TRBV7-2 and TRBJ2-1; TRBD2 is a possible D gene (6 bases). Germline loops: CDR1 SGHTA, CDR2 FQGNSA. Trimming removed 3 bases from V and 7 bases from J, with 13 bases in between. The CDR3 contains 14 residues.

The chain has TRBV24-1 and TRBJ1-1, with no clear D. V shed 4 bases and J shed 4 bases, with 18 bases lying between them. Germline CDR1 KGHDR, CDR2 SFDVKD. This CDR3 spans 16 amino acids. The CDR3 DNA reads as TGTGCCACCAGTGAATGGAGAAAACCTAGCTTCACTGAAGCTTTCTTT. This encodes CATSEWRKPSFTEAFF.

The chain joins TRBV13 to TRBJ1-2; D ambiguous. Germline assignment: CDR1 PRHDT and CDR2 FYEKMQ (reference sequence). The V and J ends lost 0 bases and 3 bases respectively, with 17 bases between them. The CDR3 length is 17 residues. The CDR3 coding sequence is TGTGCCAGCAGCTTAGGCGGGAGCCCGGCAAGGGACTATGGCTACACCTTC. It codes for CASSLGGSPARDYGYTF.

The rearrangement links TRBV7-9 to TRBJ2-7, with a tentative D call TRBD1 (5 bases). Germline assignment: CDR1 SEHNR and CDR2 FQNEAQ (reference sequence). Trimming removed 5 bases from V and 2 bases from J, with 13 bases in between. This CDR3 has 14 amino acids. The CDR3 nucleotides are TGTGCCAGCAGCACCAGACAGACCGCCTACGAGCAGTACTTC. It specifies CASSTRQTAYEQYF.

The V gene is TRBV18, the J gene TRBJ1-1, with D possibly matching TRBD1 (5 bases). The V end lost 2 bases, the J end lost 4 bases, and 20 bases lay between the germline ends. Looked up from germline, CDR1 is KGHSH and CDR2 is LQKENI. The CDR3 spans 17 residues. CDR3 region: CASSPSTKVRGSTEAFF. The CDR3 DNA reads as TGTGCCAGCTCACCATCTACAAAAGTGCGGGGGAGCACTGAAGCTTTCTTT.

The chain employs TRBV7-9 and TRBJ1-2; D uncertain. V lost 0 bases and J lost 2, with 13 bases in between. The CDR3 loop spans 16 amino acids. Germline CDR1 and CDR2: SEHNR and FQNEAQ (reference sequence). The CDR3 reads CASSLALLRRNYGYTF. The CDR3 DNA follows: TGTGCCAGCAGCTTAGCGCTCCTTAGGAGAAACTATGGCTACACCTTC. The whole variable domain, filled in from reference TRBV7-9 and TRBJ1-2, reads DTGVSQNPRHKITKRGQNVTFRCDPISEHNRLYWYRQTLGQGPEFLTYFQNEAQLEKSRLLSDRFSAERPKGSFSTLEIQRTEQGDSAMYLCASSLALLRRNYGYTFGSGTRLTVV.

This chain connects TRBV9 to TRBJ1-6, with a possible D match to TRBD1 (5 bases). Germline-derived CDR1 and CDR2 are SGDLS and YYNGEE. V was trimmed by 7 bases and J by 4 bases, leaving 9 bases between them. This CDR3 is 13 amino acids long. CDR3 region: CASGGDYNSPLHF. For the CDR3, the DNA is TGTGCCAGCGGAGGGGATTATAATTCACCCCTCCACTTT.

This chain joins TRBV29-1 and TRBJ2-7, with a weak D call TRBD1 (5 bases). Trimming shortened V by 5 bases and J by 7 bases, and 21 bases separated the two germline ends. The CDR3 covers 14 residues. In germline, CDR1 is SQVTM, CDR2 ANQGSEA. DNA for the CDR3: TGCAGCGTTTCCAGGGTTTCTACCCTCGGGGAGCAGTACTTC. Amino acids: CSVSRVSTLGEQYF.

The rearrangement links TRBV21-1 to TRBJ2-1; TRBD1, the table's D call, lacks a check against the DNA. TRBV21-1 is marked as a pseudogene. This CDR3 comprises 17 residues. For the CDR3, the DNA is TGTGCCAGCAGCAAACCACCGACAGCGTCGCTTTACAATGAGCAGTTCTTC. This sequence encodes CASSKPPTASLYNEQFF.

On this clone itself: The junction shows a germline mismatch at one end, possibly a read error. V is TRBV11-2 and J is TRBJ2-7, with D perhaps TRBD2 (5 bases). The length of the CDR3 is 13 residues. Germline V gene data show CDR1 as SGHAT and CDR2 as FQNNGV. The CDR3 loop is CASSPNPGLVVNF. The CDR3 DNA sequence: TGTGCCAGCAGCCCGAATCCCGGACTGGTGGTTAACTTC.

This clone occurred once. The chain has TRBV5-6 and TRBJ2-6; D is perhaps TRBD1 (6 bases). Germline lookup yields CDR1 SGHDT and CDR2 YYEEEE. The CDR3 loop spans 15 amino acids. V lost 2 bases, J lost 2 bases, and 8 bases lay in between. CDR3 DNA sequence: TGTGCCAGCAGCTTTAGGGGGACTGGGGCCAACGTCCTGACTTTC. Its protein product is CASSFRGTGANVLTF.

The chain uses TRBV7-8 and TRBJ2-1; possible D gene TRBD1, 5 bases. V lost 5 bases to trimming and J lost 4 bases, with 18 bases between them. Germline V gives CDR1 SGHVS, CDR2 FQNEAQ. The CDR3 runs to 16 residues. The CDR3 loop is CASSPHVLGPYNEQFF. In DNA form, the CDR3 reads TGTGCCAGCAGCCCCCATGTCTTGGGGCCTTACAATGAGCAGTTCTTC. Full variable domain (rest looked up from reference TRBV7-8 and TRBJ2-1): GAGVSQSPRYKVAKRGQDVALRCDPISGHVSLFWYQQALGQGPEFLTYFQNEAQLDKSGLPSDRFFAERPEGSVSTLKIQRTQQEDSAVYLCASSPHVLGPYNEQFFGPGTRLTVL.